One sample yielded the 17 T cell receptor beta chains listed below, sequenced in a study of blood T cells in healthy people across ages. Primers used in a second PCR of about 7 to 12 cycles were a sample-barcoded 5' primer and a J-beta primer mix. TCRdb fed the 5' RACE reads into MiXCR, producing one record per CDR3 protein. The profile shows 700,000 to 850,000 distinct CDR3 sequences, roughly 34% of them singletons. The sequenced material came from blood. The receptor set was obtained from a man between 18 and 35 years old in good health.

V gene TRBV4-1 combines with J gene TRBJ1-5; D might be TRBD1 (6 bases). Germline lookup yields CDR1 MGHRA and CDR2 YSYEKL. The V and J ends lost 2 bases and 2 bases respectively, with 19 bases between them. This CDR3 has 18 amino acids. CDR3 sequence (DNA): TGCGCCAGCAGCCAAATCTCAACCCAGGGGCGTGGCAATCAGCCCCAGCATTTT. This sequence encodes CASSQISTQGRGNQPQHF.

The chain is built from TRBV15 and TRBJ2-7, with 8 bases that match TRBD1. The CDR3 is 14 residues long. The V gene's germline CDR1 is LNHNV and CDR2 YYDKDF (reference sequence). The ends lost 4 bases at V and 3 bases at J; junction bases unmatched: 5. CDR3 DNA sequence: TGTGCCACCAGCAAAGGGGACAGGAACTACGAGCAGTACTTC. Its protein is CATSKGDRNYEQYF.

The table lists this clonotype with a few counts. The chain couples TRBV4-3 to TRBJ2-2; TRBD2 matches at 12 bases. The V segment lost 4 bases and the J segment 6 bases; nucleotides outside the gene matches: 6. The V gene's germline CDR1 is LGHNA and CDR2 YSLEER. The CDR3 covers 16 residues. The CDR3 region is CASSPSSGGASGELFF. The CDR3, as DNA: TGCGCCAGCAGCCCTTCTAGCGGGGGGGCGTCCGGGGAGCTGTTTTTT.

In its sample, this clonotype was seen a few times. The chain employs TRBV27 and TRBJ1-2; the D gene is possibly TRBD1 (6 bases). CDR1 and CDR2 (germline): MNHEY, SMNVEV (reference sequence). The CDR3 sequence is 12 residues long. Between the trimmed V and J ends, which lost 5 bases and 6 bases, there was a span of 10 bases. CDR3 coding DNA: TGTGCCAGCAGTAGTCGACAGGATGGCTACACCTTC. Amino acids: CASSSRQDGYTF.

This chain joins TRBV15 and TRBJ2-1; 7 nucleotides align to TRBD2. V gave up 1 base and J gave up 10 bases; unmatched junction bases: 4. Germline CDR1 and CDR2: LNHNV and YYDKDF (reference sequence). CDR3 length: 13 residues. This CDR3 reads CATSRVAGEEQFF. DNA for the CDR3: TGTGCCACCAGCAGAGTGGCGGGAGAAGAGCAGTTCTTC.

This clonotype was observed many times. The J gene is TRBJ2-3, the V gene TRBV20-1; 7 bases are a match to TRBD2. This CDR3 has 14 residues. Looked up from germline, CDR1 is DFQATT and CDR2 is SNEGSKA (reference sequence). The V gene end was trimmed by 1 base and the J gene end by 5 bases; junction bases not matched to a gene: 6. CDR3 bases: TGCAGTGCTAGAGCGGCGGGGGATAAAGATACGCAGTATTTT. Its translation is CSARAAGDKDTQYF.

V usage is TRBV18 and J usage is TRBJ2-4, with D maybe TRBD1 (5 bases). Germline values: CDR1 KGHSH, CDR2 LQKENI. V was trimmed by 1 base and J by 5 bases, leaving 12 bases between them. The CDR3 has 15 amino acids. CDR3 bases: TGTGCCAGCTCACCACTGCAGGGTTCGGAAAACATTCAGTACTTC. It yields the protein CASSPLQGSENIQYF.

In its sample, this clonotype was seen many times. V gene TRBV18 combines with J gene TRBJ2-3; TRBD1 might be the D (6 bases). Trimming stripped 3 bases from V and 2 bases from J, with 12 bases between. Germline CDR1 KGHSH, CDR2 LQKENI. The CDR3 extends over 15 amino acids. The CDR3 here is CASSPKGHLTDTQYF. In nucleotides, the CDR3 is TGTGCCAGCTCACCGAAGGGACACCTCACAGATACGCAGTATTTT.

V usage is TRBV15 and J usage is TRBJ2-5; 8 bases agree with TRBD2. The CDR3 totals 15 residues. Germline CDR1 LNHNV, CDR2 YYDKDF (reference sequence). Trimming took 0 bases from V and 2 from J; bases not matched to a gene: 2. CDR3 sequence: CATSRETSGQETQYF. Written as DNA, the CDR3 is TGTGCCACCAGCAGAGAAACTAGCGGTCAAGAGACCCAGTACTTC.

The chain is built from TRBV18 and TRBJ1-2; D gene ambiguous. There are 13 residues in the CDR3. Germline values: CDR1 KGHSH, CDR2 LQKENI. The V gene lost 3 bases and the J gene lost 2 bases, with 7 bases spanning the gap. The CDR3: CASSPCSNYGYTF. The CDR3 bases are TGTGCCAGCTCACCCTGCTCCAACTATGGCTACACCTTC.

The chain links TRBV20-1 to TRBJ1-1; D is unclear. CDR3 size: 13 residues. CDR1 and CDR2 from the germline V gene are DFQATT and SNEGSKA (reference sequence). V lost 0 bases and J 8 bases, leaving 13 bases between the germline ends. CDR3 in amino acids: CSARDSTAREAFF. The CDR3 region has the DNA TGCAGTGCTAGAGATTCGACGGCCCGGGAAGCTTTCTTT.

This chain links TRBV12-3 or TRBV12-4 with TRBJ1-2, with TRBD1 as a possible D gene (5 bases). This CDR3 is built from 13 residues. The V gene lost 7 bases and the J gene lost 4 bases, with 13 bases spanning the gap. CDR3 coding DNA: TGTGCCAGCACCCACGGGGCTGCCTATGGCTACACCTTC. Translating gives CASTHGAAYGYTF.

This chain connects TRBV4-3 to TRBJ1-6; possibly TRBD1 for D (5 bases). The CDR3 covers 16 residues. Trimming removed 0 bases at V and 9 bases at J, with 15 bases between. Germline lookup yields CDR1 LGHNA and CDR2 YSLEER. As DNA, the CDR3 is TGCGCCAGCAGCCAAGAAAACGGACCTGGGGGTTCACCCCTCCACTTT. Amino acids: CASSQENGPGGSPLHF.

V usage is TRBV6-5 and J usage is TRBJ2-5, with D perhaps matching TRBD2 (5 bases). CDR1 is MNHEY and CDR2 is SVGAGI in the germline V gene. The CDR3 contains 13 residues. V was clipped by 8 bases and J by 3 bases, with 13 bases between them. The CDR3 nucleotides are TGTGCCAGCTCGAGGGCCGAGGAAGAGACCCAGTACTTC. Encoded protein: CASSRAEEETQYF.

This clonotype showed up many times. The V and J genes are TRBV20-1 and TRBJ2-5; no firm D call. The length of the CDR3 is 14 residues. CDR1 DFQATT and CDR2 SNEGSKA come from the germline V gene (reference sequence). Between the trimmed V and J ends, which lost 0 bases and 2 bases, there was a span of 10 bases. The CDR3 sequence: CSARDQAVQETQYF. CDR3 sequence (DNA): TGCAGTGCTAGAGATCAGGCGGTACAAGAGACCCAGTACTTC.

The V and J genes are TRBV6-2 or TRBV6-3 and TRBJ2-3; TRBD1 aligns across 11 bases. CDR3 size: 16 residues. Germline V gene data show CDR1 as MNHEY and CDR2 as SVGEGT. Trimming removed 4 bases from V and 6 bases from J; junction bases left unmatched: 9. The CDR3 bases are TGTGCCAGCAGTTCCTCCTGGACAGGGGGCAAGGATACGCAGTATTTT. It translates to CASSSSWTGGKDTQYF.

On this clonotype: The junction differs from germline at one of its ends, possibly a read error. The chain links TRBV13 to TRBJ1-1; D gene uncertain. The CDR3 covers 14 residues. CDR1 is PRHDT and CDR2 is FYEKMQ in the germline V gene (reference sequence). CDR3 nucleotide sequence: TGTGCCAGCAGCCCCCGACGGGAAGTCACTGAAGCCTTCTTT. Translated, it gives CASSPRREVTEAFF.